The 24 T cell receptor beta chains reported below all come from one sample, sequenced in a study of blood T cell repertoires in COVID-19. The table came from immunoSEQ multiplex PCR; TCRdb's copy has only in-frame clones and leaves some out. Of roughly 80,000 clones in the sample, around 86% were seen once. The sample taken for sequencing was peripheral blood. The receptors shown here come from an older woman with acute or convalescent COVID-19.

The DNA of the CDR3 is TGTGCCAGCAGCCAAAAAGCTCAGGGGGCTGGGGCCAACGTCCTGACTTTC. Protein product: CASSQKAQGAGANVLTF. The chain joins TRBV3-1 (or the pseudogene TRBV3-2) to TRBJ2-6, with 7 bases lining up with TRBD1. Trimming removed 2 bases from V and 2 bases from J; junction bases left unmatched: 6. The CDR3 length is 17 residues. Per the germline V gene, CDR1 is LGHDT and CDR2 is YNNKEL (reference sequence).

The chain recombines TRBV28 with TRBJ2-2; 9 nucleotides align to TRBD1. The germline gives CDR1 MDHEN, CDR2 SYDVKM. The CDR3 runs 18 residues. J was trimmed by 3 bases and V by 1 base; bases with no gene match: 9. DNA for the CDR3: TGTGCCAGCAGTTTATTTCCGGGACAGGGCTTTTACACCGGGGAGCTGTTTTTT. As protein: CASSLFPGQGFYTGELFF.

The chain has TRBV6-4 and TRBJ2-1; 10 bases map to TRBD2. Germline CDR1 reads MRHNA; CDR2 reads SNTAGT. The CDR3 sequence is 15 residues long. Trimming cost V 6 bases and J 10 bases; bases outside gene matches: 12. The CDR3 sequence: CASSNQPGLAEEQFF. CDR3 DNA sequence: TGTGCCAGCAGCAACCAACCTGGACTAGCGGAGGAGCAGTTCTTC.

This rearrangement joins TRBV4-1 to TRBJ2-5, with 8 bases matching TRBD1. This CDR3 is 15 amino acids long. V lost 3 bases, J lost 5 bases, and 8 bases stayed unmatched. Germline values: CDR1 MGHRA, CDR2 YSYEKL. CDR3 in DNA: TGCGCCAGCAGCCAGACTGGACAGGGCGTGGAGACCCAGTACTTC. The encoded protein is CASSQTGQGVETQYF.

The chain employs TRBV28 and TRBJ1-4, with D perhaps TRBD1 (6 bases). The CDR3 extends over 19 amino acids. CDR1 and CDR2 from the germline V gene are MDHEN and SYDVKM. The germline V and J ends were trimmed by 5 bases and 0 bases, with 22 bases remaining between them. This chain's CDR3 is CASSPVTGNALTTNEKLFF. The DNA for the CDR3 is TGTGCCAGCAGTCCCGTTACAGGGAACGCCCTTACAACTAATGAAAAACTGTTTTTT.

V usage is TRBV7-2 and J usage is TRBJ1-4; D is ambiguous. This CDR3 has 18 residues. Germline V gives CDR1 SGHTA, CDR2 FQGNSA. Between the trimmed V and J ends, which lost 1 base and 3 bases, there was a span of 18 bases. The CDR3 bases are TGTGCCAGCAGCTTAGAATACATGGGCGGGAGGCCTAATGAAAAACTGTTTTTT. This encodes CASSLEYMGGRPNEKLFF.

The J gene is TRBJ2-7, the V gene TRBV5-6; the D is unclear. V was shortened by 4 bases and J by 3 bases, with 8 bases between the two germline ends. The germline V gene has CDR1 SGHDT and CDR2 YYEEEE. The CDR3 extends over 12 amino acids. This CDR3 reads CASSQQLYEQYF. In DNA, the CDR3 is TGTGCCAGCAGCCAACAGCTCTACGAGCAGTACTTC.

The chain recombines TRBV11-3 with TRBJ2-5, with 7 bases lining up with TRBD1. Unmatched junction bases numbered 10, after V lost 5 bases and J lost 1 base. Germline CDR1 reads SGHNT; CDR2 reads YENEEA. The CDR3 loop spans 16 amino acids. CDR3 in amino acids: CASSLGQAPRQETQYF. For the CDR3, the DNA is TGTGCCAGCAGCCTAGGACAGGCGCCTCGCCAAGAGACCCAGTACTTC. Drawing the rest from reference TRBV11-3 and TRBJ2-5, the complete variable domain is EAGVVQSPRYKIIEKKQPVAFWCNPISGHNTLYWYLQNLGQGPELLIRYENEEAVDDSQLPKDRFSAERLKGVDSTLKIQPAELGDSAVYLCASSLGQAPRQETQYFGPGTRLLVL.

This chain connects TRBV27 to TRBJ1-2; perhaps TRBD1 as D (6 bases). The V end lost 2 bases, the J end lost 7 bases, and 23 bases lay between the germline ends. This CDR3 spans 17 amino acids. Germline CDR1 and CDR2: MNHEY and SMNVEV (reference sequence). The CDR3 reads CASSLRGGRPSGAGYTF. The CDR3, as DNA: TGTGCCAGCAGTTTAAGGGGGGGACGACCGTCGGGGGCTGGCTACACCTTC.

The chain has TRBV28 and TRBJ1-4; tentatively, D is TRBD1 (5 bases). V dropped 4 bases and J dropped 0 bases, with 9 bases sitting between them. This CDR3 region has 15 residues. Germline CDR1 reads MDHEN; CDR2 reads SYDVKM. The DNA of the CDR3 is TGTGCCAGCAGTTCGGGGGGAACAACTAATGAAAAACTGTTTTTT. Translating gives CASSSGGTTNEKLFF.

The chain carries TRBV7-6 and TRBJ2-3; D remains unclear. Germline CDR1 and CDR2: SGHVS and FNYEAQ. V gave up 0 bases and J gave up 2 bases, with 3 bases separating them. The CDR3 runs 13 residues. In nucleotides, the CDR3 is TGTGCCAGCAGCTTAGCCAACACAGATACGCAGTATTTT. This translates into CASSLANTDTQYF.

In nucleotides, the CDR3 is TGTGCCAGCAGTTCGGGACTAGCGGGTGCGGATGAGCAGTTCTTC. It yields the protein CASSSGLAGADEQFF. The V gene is TRBV7-8, the J gene TRBJ2-1, with 12 bases identical to TRBD2. V was clipped by 6 bases and J by 8 bases; unmatched bases: 8. CDR3 size: 15 residues. Looked up from germline, CDR1 is SGHVS and CDR2 is FQNEAQ.

This chain joins TRBV27 and TRBJ2-2, with D tentatively TRBD2 (5 bases). V was pared by 6 bases and J by 6 bases, with 14 bases between. Germline-derived CDR1 and CDR2 are MNHEY and SMNVEV (reference sequence). The CDR3 consists of 14 residues. The DNA for the CDR3 is TGTGCCAGCAGGTCGGGGAGCTTTGCCGGGGAGCTGTTTTTT. Protein product: CASRSGSFAGELFF.

This clone appeared a single time. This chain connects TRBV28 to TRBJ2-1; D unclear. V dropped 7 bases and J dropped 4 bases, with 11 bases sitting between them. The CDR3 is made up of 13 amino acids. CDR1 MDHEN and CDR2 SYDVKM come from the germline V gene. The CDR3 DNA reads as TGTGCCAGCAACCTATCCCCTTACAATGAGCAGTTCTTC. It yields the protein CASNLSPYNEQFF.

This clone has a single count. The chain is built from TRBV6-2 or TRBV6-3 and TRBJ1-1; D may be TRBD1 (6 bases). With 2 bases removed from V and 0 bases from J, the gap between germline ends came to 7 bases. Per germline, CDR1 MNHEY and CDR2 SVGEGT. The length of the CDR3 is 14 residues. The CDR3 DNA follows: TGTGCCAGCAGTTACAGGACAGTGAACACTGAAGCTTTCTTT. This sequence encodes CASSYRTVNTEAFF.

V is TRBV6-2 or TRBV6-3 and J is TRBJ2-5; 15 nucleotides align to TRBD2. The CDR3 sequence is 16 residues long. The germline V gene encodes CDR1 MNHEY and CDR2 SVGEGT. The ends lost 5 bases at V and 7 bases at J; junction bases unmatched: 8. The CDR3 sequence is CASSLGTSGGRMTQYF. In DNA form, the CDR3 reads TGTGCCAGCAGTCTAGGGACTAGCGGGGGGCGGATGACCCAGTACTTC.

The chain uses TRBV30 and TRBJ1-1; D is ambiguous. Trimming stripped 5 bases from V and 1 base from J, with 11 bases between. Germline CDR1 reads GTSNPN; CDR2 reads SVGIG (reference sequence). This CDR3 is 13 amino acids long. The CDR3 nucleotides are TGTGCCTGGCAACGGGGAGCGAACACTGAAGCTTTCTTT. As protein: CAWQRGANTEAFF.

There are a few counts of this clone. This chain uses TRBV5-4 with TRBJ2-2; 14 bases map to TRBD2. The CDR3 is 17 amino acids. Looked up from germline, CDR1 is SGHNT and CDR2 is YYREEE (reference sequence). Germline trimming cut 5 bases from V and 1 base from J; bases unmatched to any gene: 4. The CDR3 region is CASRPGLAGGNTGELFF. In nucleotides, the CDR3 is TGTGCCAGCAGACCTGGACTAGCGGGGGGGAACACCGGGGAGCTGTTTTTT.

The CDR3 coding sequence is TGTGCCAGTAGCCCCCCCGGCGCGGGGAGCACTGAAGCTTTCTTT. Its translation: CASSPPGAGSTEAFF. The chain joins TRBV19 to TRBJ1-1; D not certain. The V and J ends lost 6 bases and 4 bases respectively, with 18 bases between them. This CDR3 spans 15 amino acids. Germline assignment: CDR1 LNHDA and CDR2 SQIVND (reference sequence).

J is TRBJ1-3 and V is TRBV6-6; 8 bases are shared with TRBD1. The trim removed 4 bases at V and 0 bases at J, leaving 5 bases unmatched. The CDR3 has 16 amino acids. Looked up from germline, CDR1 is MNHNY and CDR2 is SVGAGI (reference sequence). The CDR3 region has the DNA TGTGCCAGCAGTTCCGGACAGGGCGTCTCTGGAAACACCATATATTTT. This codes for CASSSGQGVSGNTIYF.

CDR3 coding DNA: TGTGCCAGCAGCTGGGACAGAAGCTCCTACGAGCAGTACTTC. Its protein product is CASSWDRSSYEQYF. The rearrangement uses TRBV11-1 and TRBJ2-7; 7 nucleotides line up with TRBD1. The CDR3 covers 14 residues. Looked up from germline, CDR1 is SGHAT and CDR2 is FQDESV (reference sequence). Trimming took 4 bases from V and 0 from J; bases not matched to a gene: 3. The full variable domain, in which reference TRBV11-1 and TRBJ2-7 provide the parts outside the CDR3, is EAEVAQSPRYKITEKSQAVAFWCDPISGHATLYWYRQILGQGPELLVQFQDESVVDDSQLPKDRFSAERLKGVDSTLKIQPAELGDSAMYLCASSWDRSSYEQYFGPGTRLTVT.

The chain recombines TRBV15 with TRBJ2-1; TRBD2 agrees at 10 bases. The CDR3 covers 19 residues. V dropped 5 bases and J dropped 6; count of bases not matched to a gene: 19. CDR1 is LNHNV and CDR2 is YYDKDF in the germline V gene (reference sequence). The CDR3 DNA reads as TGTGCCACCAGCTCAACGGGGTTGACTAGCGGGTTTTTCGGCAATGAGCAGTTCTTC. This codes for CATSSTGLTSGFFGNEQFF.

This clone was picked up a small number of times. The V and J genes are TRBV5-5 and TRBJ2-3; 12 positions match TRBD2. The trim removed 5 bases at V and 4 bases at J, leaving 5 bases unmatched. The CDR3 spans 15 residues. Germline-derived CDR1 and CDR2 are SGHKS and YYEKEE (reference sequence). CDR3 DNA sequence: TGTGCCAGCAGGCCGGGACTAGCGGGCTCAGATACGCAGTATTTT. This sequence encodes CASRPGLAGSDTQYF.

V and J are TRBV3-1 (or the pseudogene TRBV3-2) and TRBJ1-3; D is unresolved. This CDR3 has 15 residues. Germline CDR1 LGHDT, CDR2 YNNKEL (reference sequence). Trimming pared 0 bases from V and 4 bases from J, leaving 10 bases between. CDR3: CASSQDRRAGNTIYF. For the CDR3, the DNA is TGTGCCAGCAGCCAAGATCGTCGAGCCGGAAACACCATATATTTT.